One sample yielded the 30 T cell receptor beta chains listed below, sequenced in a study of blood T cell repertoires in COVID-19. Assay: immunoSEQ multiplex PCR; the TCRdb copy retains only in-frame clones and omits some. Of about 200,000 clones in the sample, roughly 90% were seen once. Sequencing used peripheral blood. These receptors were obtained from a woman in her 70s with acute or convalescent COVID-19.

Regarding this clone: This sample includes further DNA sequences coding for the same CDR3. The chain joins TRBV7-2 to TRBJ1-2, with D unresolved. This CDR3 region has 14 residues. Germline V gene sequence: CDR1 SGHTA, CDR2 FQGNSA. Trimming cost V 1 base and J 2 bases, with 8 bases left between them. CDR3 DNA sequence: TGTGCCAGCAGCTTAGGAGGGATCAACTATGGCTACACCTTC. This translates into CASSLGGINYGYTF. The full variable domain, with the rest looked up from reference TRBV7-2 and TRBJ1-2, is GAGVSQSPSNKVTEKGKDVELRCDPISGHTALYWYRQSLGQGLEFLIYFQGNSAPDKSGLPSDRFSAERTGGSVSTLTIQRTQQEDSAVYLCASSLGGINYGYTFGSGTRLTVV.

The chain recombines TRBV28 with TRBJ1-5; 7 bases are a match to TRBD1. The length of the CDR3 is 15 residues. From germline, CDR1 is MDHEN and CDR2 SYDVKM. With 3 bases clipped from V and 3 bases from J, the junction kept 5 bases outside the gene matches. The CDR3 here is CASSFRDSFNQPQHF. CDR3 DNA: TGTGCCAGCAGTTTCCGGGACAGCTTCAATCAGCCCCAGCATTTT.

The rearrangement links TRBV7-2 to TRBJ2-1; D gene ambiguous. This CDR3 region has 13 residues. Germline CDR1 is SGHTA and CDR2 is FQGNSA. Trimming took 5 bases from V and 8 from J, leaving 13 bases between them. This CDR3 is CASSAAFRDEQFF. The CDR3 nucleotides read TGTGCCAGCAGCGCCGCCTTTCGCGATGAGCAGTTCTTC.

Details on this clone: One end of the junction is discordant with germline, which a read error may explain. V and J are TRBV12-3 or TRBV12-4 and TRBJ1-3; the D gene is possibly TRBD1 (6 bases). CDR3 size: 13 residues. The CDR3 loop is CASSLHAGTPAHF. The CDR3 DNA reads TGTGCCAGCAGCCTACACGCCGGGACACCCGCACATTTT.

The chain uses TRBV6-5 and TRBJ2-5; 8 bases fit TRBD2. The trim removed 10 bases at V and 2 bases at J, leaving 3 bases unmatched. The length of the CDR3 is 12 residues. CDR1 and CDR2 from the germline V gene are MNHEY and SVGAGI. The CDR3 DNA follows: TGTGCCACCAGCGGGAGTCAAGAGACCCAGTACTTC. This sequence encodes CATSGSQETQYF.

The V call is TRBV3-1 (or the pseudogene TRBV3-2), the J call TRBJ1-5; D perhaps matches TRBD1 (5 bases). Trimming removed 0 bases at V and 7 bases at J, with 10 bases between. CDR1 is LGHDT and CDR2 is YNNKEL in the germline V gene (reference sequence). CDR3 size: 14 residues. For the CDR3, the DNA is TGTGCCAGCAGCCAAGATGCGGGGGAACAGCCCCAGCATTTT. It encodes CASSQDAGEQPQHF.

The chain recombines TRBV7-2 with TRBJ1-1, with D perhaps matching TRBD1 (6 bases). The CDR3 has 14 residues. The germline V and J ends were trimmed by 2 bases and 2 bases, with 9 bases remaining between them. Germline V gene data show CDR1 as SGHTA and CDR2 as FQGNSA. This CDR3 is CASSLQGLNTEAFF. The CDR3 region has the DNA TGTGCCAGCAGCTTACAGGGGCTTAACACTGAAGCTTTCTTT.

CDR3 in amino acids: CASRDRPPSYGYTF. In nucleotides, the CDR3 is TGTGCCAGCCGGGACAGGCCTCCGAGCTATGGCTACACCTTC. The chain combines TRBV19 with TRBJ1-2, with 8 bases that match TRBD1. This CDR3 is 14 amino acids long. V shed 9 bases, J shed 4 bases, and the junction held 10 bases outside the gene matches. Germline V gene sequence: CDR1 LNHDA, CDR2 SQIVND (reference sequence).

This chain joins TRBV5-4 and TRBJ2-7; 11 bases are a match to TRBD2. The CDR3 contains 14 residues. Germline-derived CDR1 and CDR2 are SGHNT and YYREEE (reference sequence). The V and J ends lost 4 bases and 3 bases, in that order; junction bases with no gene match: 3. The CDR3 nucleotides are TGTGCCAGCAGCCATACTAGCGGGGGCTACGAGCAGTACTTC. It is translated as CASSHTSGGYEQYF.

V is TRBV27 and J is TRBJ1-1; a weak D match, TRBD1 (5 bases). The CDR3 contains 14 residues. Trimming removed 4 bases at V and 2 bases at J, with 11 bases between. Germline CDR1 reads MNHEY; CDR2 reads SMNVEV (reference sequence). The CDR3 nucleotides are TGTGCCAGCAGTTATAGACAGAGAAACACTGAAGCTTTCTTT. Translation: CASSYRQRNTEAFF.

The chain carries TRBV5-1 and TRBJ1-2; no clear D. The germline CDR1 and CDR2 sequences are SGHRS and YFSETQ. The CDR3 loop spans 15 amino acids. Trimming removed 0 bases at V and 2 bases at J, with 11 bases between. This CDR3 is CASSLAGAGNYGYTF. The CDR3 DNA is TGCGCCAGCAGCTTGGCCGGAGCGGGAAACTATGGCTACACCTTC.

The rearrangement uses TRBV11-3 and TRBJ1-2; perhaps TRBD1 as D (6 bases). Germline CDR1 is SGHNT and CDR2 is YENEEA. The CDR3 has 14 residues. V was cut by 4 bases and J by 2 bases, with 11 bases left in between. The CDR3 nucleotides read TGTGCCAGCAGCTCACAACAGGGCAACTATGGCTACACCTTC. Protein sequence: CASSSQQGNYGYTF.

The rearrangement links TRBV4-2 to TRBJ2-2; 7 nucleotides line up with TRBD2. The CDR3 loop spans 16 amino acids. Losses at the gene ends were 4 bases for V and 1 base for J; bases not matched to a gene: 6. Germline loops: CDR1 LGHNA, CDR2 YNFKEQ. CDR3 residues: CASSPFSSGNTGELFF. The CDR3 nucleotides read TGTGCCAGCAGCCCCTTCTCTAGCGGGAACACCGGGGAGCTGTTTTTT.

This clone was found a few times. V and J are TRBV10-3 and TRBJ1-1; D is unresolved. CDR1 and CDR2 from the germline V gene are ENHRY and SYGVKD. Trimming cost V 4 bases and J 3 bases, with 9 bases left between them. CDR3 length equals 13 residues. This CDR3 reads CAISGYVDTEAFF. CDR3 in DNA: TGTGCCATCAGTGGATATGTAGACACTGAAGCTTTCTTT.

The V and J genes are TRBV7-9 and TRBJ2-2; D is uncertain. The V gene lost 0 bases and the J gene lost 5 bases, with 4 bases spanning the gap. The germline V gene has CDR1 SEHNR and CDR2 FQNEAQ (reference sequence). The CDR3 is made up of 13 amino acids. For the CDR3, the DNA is TGTGCCAGCAGCTTAGCAGCTACCGGGGAGCTGTTTTTT. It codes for CASSLAATGELFF.

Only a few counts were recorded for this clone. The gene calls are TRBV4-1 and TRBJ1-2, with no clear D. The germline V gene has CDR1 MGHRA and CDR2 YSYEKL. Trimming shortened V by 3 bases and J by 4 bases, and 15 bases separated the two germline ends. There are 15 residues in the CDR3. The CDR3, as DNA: TGCGCCAGCAGCCAGGGCTCTGGAGGAGCCTATGGCTACACCTTC. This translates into CASSQGSGGAYGYTF.

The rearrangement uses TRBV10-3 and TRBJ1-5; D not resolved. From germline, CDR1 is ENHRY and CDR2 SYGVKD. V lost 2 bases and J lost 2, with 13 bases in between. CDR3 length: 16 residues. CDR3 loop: CAISEAGIGGNQPQHF. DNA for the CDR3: TGTGCCATCAGTGAGGCGGGGATAGGTGGCAATCAGCCCCAGCATTTT.

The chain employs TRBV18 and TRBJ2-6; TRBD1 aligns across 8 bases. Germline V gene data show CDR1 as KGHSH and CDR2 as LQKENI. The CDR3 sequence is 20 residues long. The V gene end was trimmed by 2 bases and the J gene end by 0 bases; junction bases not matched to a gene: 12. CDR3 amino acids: CASSPVAGGTWGSGANVLTF. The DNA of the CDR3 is TGTGCCAGCTCACCAGTGGCAGGGGGCACCTGGGGCTCTGGGGCCAACGTCCTGACTTTC.

The CDR3 DNA reads as TGTGCCAGCAGCGTAGCGGGGGCGAACACCGGGGAGCTGTTTTTT. Translating it yields CASSVAGANTGELFF. The V call is TRBV9, the J call TRBJ2-2, with D tentatively TRBD2 (6 bases). V was shortened by 0 bases and J by 0 bases, with 6 bases between the two germline ends. This CDR3 is 15 amino acids long. CDR1 is SGDLS and CDR2 is YYNGEE in the germline V gene.

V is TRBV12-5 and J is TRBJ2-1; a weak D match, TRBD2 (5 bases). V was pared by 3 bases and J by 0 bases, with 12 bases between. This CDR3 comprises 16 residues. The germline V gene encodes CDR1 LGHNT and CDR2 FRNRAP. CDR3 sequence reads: CASGFLTGSSYNEQFF. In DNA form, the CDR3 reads TGTGCTAGTGGTTTCCTGACTGGGAGCTCCTACAATGAGCAGTTCTTC.

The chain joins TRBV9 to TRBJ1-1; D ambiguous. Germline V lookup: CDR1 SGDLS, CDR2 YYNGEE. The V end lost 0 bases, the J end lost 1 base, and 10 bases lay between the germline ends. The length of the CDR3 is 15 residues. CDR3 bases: TGTGCCAGCAGCGTAGGAGGGTTGGGGAACACTGAAGCTTTCTTT. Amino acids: CASSVGGLGNTEAFF. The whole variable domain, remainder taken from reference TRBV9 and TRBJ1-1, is DSGVTQTPKHLITATGQRVTLRCSPRSGDLSVYWYQQSLDQGLQFLIQYYNGEERAKGNILERFSAQQFPDLHSELNLSSLELGDSALYFCASSVGGLGNTEAFFGQGTRLTVV.

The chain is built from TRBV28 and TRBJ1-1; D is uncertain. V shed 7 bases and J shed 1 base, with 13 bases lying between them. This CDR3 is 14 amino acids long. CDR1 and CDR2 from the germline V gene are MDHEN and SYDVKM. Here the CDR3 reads CASTRGSANTEAFF. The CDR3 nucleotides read TGTGCCAGCACCCGAGGGTCGGCGAACACTGAAGCTTTCTTT.

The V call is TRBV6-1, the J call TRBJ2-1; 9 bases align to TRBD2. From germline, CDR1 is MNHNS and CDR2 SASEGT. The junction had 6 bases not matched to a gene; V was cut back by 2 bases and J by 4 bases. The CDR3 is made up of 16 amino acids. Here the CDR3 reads CASSEPGGRAYNEQFF. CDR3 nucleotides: TGTGCCAGCAGTGAACCAGGCGGGAGGGCTTACAATGAGCAGTTCTTC.

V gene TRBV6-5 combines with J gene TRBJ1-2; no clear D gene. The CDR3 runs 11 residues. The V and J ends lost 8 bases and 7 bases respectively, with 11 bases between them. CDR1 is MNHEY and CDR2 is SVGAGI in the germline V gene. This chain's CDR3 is CASQMGAGYTF. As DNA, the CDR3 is TGTGCCAGCCAGATGGGCGCTGGCTACACCTTC.

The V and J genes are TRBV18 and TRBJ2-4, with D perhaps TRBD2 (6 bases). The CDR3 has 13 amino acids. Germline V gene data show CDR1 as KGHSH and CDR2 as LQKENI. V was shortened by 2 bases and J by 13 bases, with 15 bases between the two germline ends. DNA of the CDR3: TGTGCCAGCTCACCATATACGGGACTGGAGCAGTACTTC. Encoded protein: CASSPYTGLEQYF.

The CDR3 loop reads CASSLRDKEGYGYTF. Written as DNA, the CDR3 is TGTGCCAGCAGCCTCCGGGACAAAGAAGGCTATGGCTACACCTTC. The rearrangement joins TRBV4-2 to TRBJ1-2, with TRBD1 as a possible D gene (6 bases). Germline loops: CDR1 LGHNA, CDR2 YNFKEQ. V lost 4 bases and J 4 bases, leaving 16 bases between the germline ends. CDR3 length equals 15 residues.

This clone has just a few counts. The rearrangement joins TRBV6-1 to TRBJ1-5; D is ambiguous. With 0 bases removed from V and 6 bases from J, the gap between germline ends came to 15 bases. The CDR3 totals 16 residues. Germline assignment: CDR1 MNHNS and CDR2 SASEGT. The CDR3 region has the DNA TGTGCCAGCAGTGAAGCGCTCCCCGGGAGTGGTCAGCCCCAGCATTTT. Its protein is CASSEALPGSGQPQHF.

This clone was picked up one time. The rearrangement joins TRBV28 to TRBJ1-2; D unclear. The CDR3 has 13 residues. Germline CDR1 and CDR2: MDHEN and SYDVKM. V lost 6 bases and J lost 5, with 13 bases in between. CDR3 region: CASSSTREYGYTF. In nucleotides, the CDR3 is TGTGCCAGCAGCTCTACACGGGAGTATGGCTACACCTTC.

The CDR3 protein is CASSESGTGLSGNTIYF. CDR3 nucleotide sequence: TGCGCCAGCAGTGAGTCCGGGACAGGCCTCTCTGGAAACACCATATATTTT. The chain carries TRBV10-2 and TRBJ1-3; 8 positions agree with TRBD1. The ends lost 0 bases at V and 0 bases at J; junction bases unmatched: 4. The CDR3 is made up of 17 amino acids. Germline-derived CDR1 and CDR2 are WSHSY and SAAADI.

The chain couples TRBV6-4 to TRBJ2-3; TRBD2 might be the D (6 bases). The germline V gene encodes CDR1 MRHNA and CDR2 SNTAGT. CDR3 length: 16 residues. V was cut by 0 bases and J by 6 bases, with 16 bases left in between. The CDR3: CASSDSRWRGRDTQYF. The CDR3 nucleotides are TGTGCCAGCAGTGACTCGCGGTGGAGGGGAAGGGATACGCAGTATTTT.